What follows are 10 T cell receptor beta chains derived from one specimen sequenced in a study of blood T cell repertoires in COVID-19. Profiled with immunoSEQ multiplex PCR; TCRdb holds only in-frame clones, not every one. The table includes 200,000 to 250,000 clones, roughly 90% detected once. Sequenced sample: peripheral blood. Receptors were obtained from a woman in her forties with acute or convalescent COVID-19.

J is TRBJ1-2 and V is TRBV2; D possibly corresponds to TRBD1 (5 bases). V was trimmed by 2 bases and J by 9 bases, leaving 19 bases between them. The length of the CDR3 is 15 residues. The germline V gene encodes CDR1 SNHLY and CDR2 FYNNEI. CDR3 amino acids: CASSEKGRAFQSYTF. The CDR3 bases are TGTGCCAGCAGTGAAAAGGGCAGGGCCTTCCAAAGCTACACCTTC.

The CDR3 loop is CASSSTKGMLETQYF. CDR3 bases: TGTGCCAGCAGCTCGACCAAGGGGATGTTGGAGACCCAGTACTTC. This chain joins TRBV11-2 and TRBJ2-5, with D possibly matching TRBD1 (5 bases). The V gene lost 4 bases and the J gene lost 5 bases, with 17 bases spanning the gap. There are 15 residues in the CDR3. Germline CDR1 is SGHAT and CDR2 is FQNNGV. The full variable domain, its missing parts supplied by reference TRBV11-2 and TRBJ2-5, is EAGVAQSPRYKIIEKRQSVAFWCNPISGHATLYWYQQILGQGPKLLIQFQNNGVVDDSQLPKDRFSAERLKGVDSTLKIQPAKLEDSAVYLCASSSTKGMLETQYFGPGTRLLVL.

This chain joins TRBV14 and TRBJ1-1; D might be TRBD1 (6 bases). CDR1 and CDR2 from the germline V gene are SGHDN and FVKESK. The V end was cut by 2 bases, the J end by 4 bases, with 14 bases between. The CDR3 spans 15 residues. Here the CDR3 reads CASSQLGGDGTEAFF. Written as DNA, the CDR3 is TGTGCCAGCAGCCAATTAGGGGGAGATGGCACTGAAGCTTTCTTT.

The chain is built from TRBV19 and TRBJ1-5, with 11 nucleotides matching TRBD1. V dropped 6 bases and J dropped 3; count of bases not matched to a gene: 7. The CDR3 length is 16 residues. Germline V gene lookup returns CDR1 LNHDA and CDR2 SQIVND (reference sequence). This CDR3 reads CASSSGQGAHNQPQHF. The CDR3 nucleotides read TGTGCCAGTAGCTCCGGACAGGGGGCTCACAATCAGCCCCAGCATTTT.

This chain connects TRBV7-2 to TRBJ2-3, with TRBD2 identical over 7 bases. J lost 8 bases, V lost 1 base, and 18 bases had no gene match. The CDR3 is 18 amino acids. CDR1 is SGHTA and CDR2 is FQGNSA in the germline V gene. CDR3 sequence reads: CASSLGRRSGVGGGTQYF. CDR3 sequence (DNA): TGTGCCAGCAGCTTAGGAAGAAGAAGCGGGGTGGGCGGGGGTACGCAGTATTTT.

This chain links TRBV11-2 with TRBJ1-1, with 7 bases that match TRBD1. The junction had 8 bases not matched to a gene; V was cut back by 4 bases and J by 0 bases. CDR1 is SGHAT and CDR2 is FQNNGV in the germline V gene. The CDR3 length is 16 residues. The CDR3: CASSYTRQGLNTEAFF. In DNA form, the CDR3 reads TGTGCCAGCAGCTACACCCGACAGGGACTGAACACTGAAGCTTTCTTT. Full variable domain (outside the CDR3, taken from reference TRBV11-2 and TRBJ1-1): EAGVAQSPRYKIIEKRQSVAFWCNPISGHATLYWYQQILGQGPKLLIQFQNNGVVDDSQLPKDRFSAERLKGVDSTLKIQPAKLEDSAVYLCASSYTRQGLNTEAFFGQGTRLTVV.

This clone has just a few counts. The chain carries TRBV5-1 and TRBJ1-6; 7 bases match TRBD1. V was clipped by 4 bases and J by 9 bases; unmatched bases: 7. Germline V gives CDR1 SGHRS, CDR2 YFSETQ. The CDR3 contains 14 residues. Written as DNA, the CDR3 is TGCGCCAGCAGCGAAGGGACAGCCGCTTCACCCCTCCACTTT. Translation: CASSEGTAASPLHF.

The chain couples TRBV12-5 to TRBJ2-2, with 14 positions matching TRBD2. The germline V gene has CDR1 LGHNT and CDR2 FRNRAP. This CDR3 is 18 amino acids long. The junction had 1 base not matched to a gene; V was cut back by 0 bases and J by 1 base. CDR3 loop: CASGLVGTSGGNTGELFF. DNA of the CDR3: TGTGCTAGTGGTTTGGTAGGGACTAGCGGGGGGAACACCGGGGAGCTGTTTTTT.

J is TRBJ1-4 and V is TRBV24-1; a possible D gene is TRBD1 (6 bases). CDR1 is KGHDR, CDR2 SFDVKD, per germline. This CDR3 contains 18 residues. V shed 2 bases and J shed 6 bases, with 21 bases lying between them. The CDR3 DNA is TGTGCCACCAGTGATTACCCCTTGGACAGTGTCTTCTATGAAAAACTGTTTTTT. Translated: CATSDYPLDSVFYEKLFF.

The chain employs TRBV5-1 and TRBJ2-7, with a weak D call TRBD2 (6 bases). Per the germline V gene, CDR1 is SGHRS and CDR2 is YFSETQ. The V end lost 4 bases, the J end lost 2 bases, and 16 bases lay between the germline ends. There are 15 residues in the CDR3. Here the CDR3 reads CASSEGIGGAYEQYV. CDR3 nucleotides: TGCGCCAGCAGCGAGGGAATCGGGGGAGCCTACGAGCAGTACGTC.